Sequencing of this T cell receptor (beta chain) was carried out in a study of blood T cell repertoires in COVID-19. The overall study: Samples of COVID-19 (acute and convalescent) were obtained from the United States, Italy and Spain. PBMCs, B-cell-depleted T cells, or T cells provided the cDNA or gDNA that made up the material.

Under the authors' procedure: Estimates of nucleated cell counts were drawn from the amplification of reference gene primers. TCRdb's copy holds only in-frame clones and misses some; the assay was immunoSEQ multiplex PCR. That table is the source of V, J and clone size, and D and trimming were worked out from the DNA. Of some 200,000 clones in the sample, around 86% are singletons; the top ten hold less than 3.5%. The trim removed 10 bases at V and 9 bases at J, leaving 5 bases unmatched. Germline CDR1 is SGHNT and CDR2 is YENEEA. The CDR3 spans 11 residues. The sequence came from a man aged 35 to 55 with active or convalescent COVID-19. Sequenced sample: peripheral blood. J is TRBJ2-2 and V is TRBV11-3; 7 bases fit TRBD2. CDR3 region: CATRLARELFF. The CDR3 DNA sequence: TGTGCCACCCGACTAGCTCGGGAGCTGTTTTTT.